This T cell receptor (beta chain) was recorded in a study of regulatory T cells in long-lasting Graves disease. Time point indicated: newly diagnosed GD, antithyroid drugs for less than 3 months. The TCR library was prepared using RNA isolated from PBMCs. The CDR3 covers 16 residues. Per the germline V gene, CDR1 is SNHLY and CDR2 is FYNNEI. V shed 2 bases and J 7 bases; nucleotides not matched to a gene: 8. The sample holds many counts of this clonotype. Its antigen is as yet unknown. Construction of TCR beta libraries relied on iRepertoire HTBI primers and on Arm-PCR targeting CDR3 regions. Original methodology: Sample data revealed roughly 62 TRBV and over 12 TRBJ segments. Using its own MiXCR run on the multiplex PCR reads, TCRdb lists one record per CDR3 protein. TCRdb, not the authors, supplied the V and J calls. The sample records roughly 420,000 distinct CDR3 sequences, 15% to 17% being singletons.

General observations from the study: TRBV28 was favored in persistent disease, as were TRBJ1-2 and TRBJ2-5. Investigators studied peripheral blood only, not thyroid tissue. Persistent Graves' patients had lower TCR diversity than newly diagnosed ones.

This receptor was identified in a female donor with Graves disease. The chain links TRBV2 to TRBJ2-1, with TRBD1 matching over 10 bases. Specimen: peripheral blood mononuclear cells (PBMCs), collected at new diagnosis, from a patient treated with antithyroid drugs. The CDR3 nucleotides read TGTGCCAGCAGTGAAAGCCGGACAGGGGGTGGGAATGAGCAGTTCTTC. Its protein is CASSESRTGGGNEQFF.